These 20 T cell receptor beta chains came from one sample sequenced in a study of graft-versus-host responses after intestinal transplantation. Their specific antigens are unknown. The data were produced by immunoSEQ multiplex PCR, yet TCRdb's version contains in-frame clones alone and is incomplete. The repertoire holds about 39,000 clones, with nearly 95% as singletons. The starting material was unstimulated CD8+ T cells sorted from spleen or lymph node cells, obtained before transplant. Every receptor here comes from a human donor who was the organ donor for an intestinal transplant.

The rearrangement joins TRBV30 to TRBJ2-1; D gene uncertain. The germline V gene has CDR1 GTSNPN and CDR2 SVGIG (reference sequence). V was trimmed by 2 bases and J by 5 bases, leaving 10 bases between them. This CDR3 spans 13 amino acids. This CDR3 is CAWSYMTHNEQFF. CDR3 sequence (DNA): TGTGCCTGGAGTTATATGACCCACAATGAGCAGTTCTTC.

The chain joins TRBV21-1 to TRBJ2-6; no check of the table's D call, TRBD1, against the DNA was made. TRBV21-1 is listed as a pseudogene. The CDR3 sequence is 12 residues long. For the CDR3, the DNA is TGTGCCAGCCTAGAGGGACAGATCGTCCTGACTTTC. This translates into CASLEGQIVLTF.

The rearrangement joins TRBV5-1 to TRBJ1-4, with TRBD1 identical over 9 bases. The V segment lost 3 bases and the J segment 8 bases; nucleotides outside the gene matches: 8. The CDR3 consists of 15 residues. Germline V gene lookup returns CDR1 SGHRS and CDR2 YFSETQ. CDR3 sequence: CASSSQQGAGEKLFF. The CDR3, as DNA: TGCGCCAGCAGCTCCCAACAGGGGGCTGGGGAAAAACTGTTTTTT.

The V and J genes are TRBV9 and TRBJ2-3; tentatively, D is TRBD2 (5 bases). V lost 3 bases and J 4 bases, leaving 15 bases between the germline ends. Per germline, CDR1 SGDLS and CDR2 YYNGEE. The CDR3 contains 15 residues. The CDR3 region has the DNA TGTGCCAGCAGCGAGGACGAGGACTTATCAGATACGCAGTATTTT. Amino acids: CASSEDEDLSDTQYF.

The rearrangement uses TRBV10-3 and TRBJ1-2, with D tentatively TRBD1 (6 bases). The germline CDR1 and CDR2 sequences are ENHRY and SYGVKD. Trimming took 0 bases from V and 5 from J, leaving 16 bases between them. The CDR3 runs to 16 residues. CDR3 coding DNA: TGTGCCATCAGTGAGTCGGACAGCCAGGGGACTTATGGCTACACCTTC. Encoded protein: CAISESDSQGTYGYTF.

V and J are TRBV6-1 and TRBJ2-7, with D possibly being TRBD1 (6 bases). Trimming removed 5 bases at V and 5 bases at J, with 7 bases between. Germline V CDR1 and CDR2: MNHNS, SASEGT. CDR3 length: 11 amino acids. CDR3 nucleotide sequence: TGTGCCAGCAGTCAGGGGAACGAGCAGTACTTC. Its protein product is CASSQGNEQYF.

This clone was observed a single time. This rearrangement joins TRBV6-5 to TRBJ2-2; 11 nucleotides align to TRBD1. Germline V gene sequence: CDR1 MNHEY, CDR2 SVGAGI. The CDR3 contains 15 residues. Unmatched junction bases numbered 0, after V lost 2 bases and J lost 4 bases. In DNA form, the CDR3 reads TGTGCCAGCAGTTACGGGACAGGGGGCACCGGGGAGCTGTTTTTT. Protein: CASSYGTGGTGELFF.

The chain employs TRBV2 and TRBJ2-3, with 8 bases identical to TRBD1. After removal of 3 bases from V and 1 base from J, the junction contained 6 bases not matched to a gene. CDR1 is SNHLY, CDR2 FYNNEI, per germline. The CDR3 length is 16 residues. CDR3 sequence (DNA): TGTGCCAGCAGTGACGGCAGGGGGCTTGGCACAGATACGCAGTATTTT. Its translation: CASSDGRGLGTDTQYF.

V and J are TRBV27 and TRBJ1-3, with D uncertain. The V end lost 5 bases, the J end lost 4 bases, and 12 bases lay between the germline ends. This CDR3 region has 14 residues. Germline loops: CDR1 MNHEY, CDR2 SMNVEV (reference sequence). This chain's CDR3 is CASSKDGSGNTIYF. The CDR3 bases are TGTGCCAGCAGTAAGGACGGCTCCGGAAACACCATATATTTT.

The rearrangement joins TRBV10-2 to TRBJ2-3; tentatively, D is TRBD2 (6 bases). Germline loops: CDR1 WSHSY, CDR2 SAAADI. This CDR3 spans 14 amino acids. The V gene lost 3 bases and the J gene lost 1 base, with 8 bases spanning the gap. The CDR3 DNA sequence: TGCGCCAGCAGTGATCCGGGGGGCACAGATACGCAGTATTTT. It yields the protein CASSDPGGTDTQYF.

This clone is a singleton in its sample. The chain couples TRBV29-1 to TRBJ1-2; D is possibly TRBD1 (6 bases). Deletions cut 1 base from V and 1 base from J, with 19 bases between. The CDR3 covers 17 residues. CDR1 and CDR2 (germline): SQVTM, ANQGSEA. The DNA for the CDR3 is TGCAGCGTTGAAGCCGCCACGCCGGGACACCGTAACTATGGCTACACCTTC. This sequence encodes CSVEAATPGHRNYGYTF. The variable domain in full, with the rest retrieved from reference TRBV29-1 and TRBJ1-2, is SAVISQKPSRDICQRGTSLTIQCQVDSQVTMMFWYRQQPGQSLTLIATANQGSEATYESGFVIDKFPISRPNLTFSTLTVSNMSPEDSSIYLCSVEAATPGHRNYGYTFGSGTRLTVV.

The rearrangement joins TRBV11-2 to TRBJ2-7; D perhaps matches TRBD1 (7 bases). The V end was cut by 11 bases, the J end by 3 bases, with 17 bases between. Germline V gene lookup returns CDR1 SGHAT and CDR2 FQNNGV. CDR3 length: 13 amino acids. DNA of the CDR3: TGTGCCTCGGGGGCAGGGGGTGGCTACGAGCAGTACTTC. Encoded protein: CASGAGGGYEQYF.

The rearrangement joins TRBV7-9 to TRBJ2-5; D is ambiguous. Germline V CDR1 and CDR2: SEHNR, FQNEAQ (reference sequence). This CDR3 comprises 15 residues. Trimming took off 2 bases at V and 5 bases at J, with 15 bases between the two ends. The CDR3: CASSLTQDRTETQYF. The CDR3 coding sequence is TGTGCCAGCAGCTTAACTCAGGATAGGACGGAGACCCAGTACTTC.

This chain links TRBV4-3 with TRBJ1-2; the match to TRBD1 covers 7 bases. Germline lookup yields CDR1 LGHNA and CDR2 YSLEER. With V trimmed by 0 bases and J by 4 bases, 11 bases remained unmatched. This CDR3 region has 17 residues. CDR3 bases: TGCGCCAGCAGCCAAGATCGCGCTTGGGAGGGGGCCTATGGCTACACCTTC. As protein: CASSQDRAWEGAYGYTF.

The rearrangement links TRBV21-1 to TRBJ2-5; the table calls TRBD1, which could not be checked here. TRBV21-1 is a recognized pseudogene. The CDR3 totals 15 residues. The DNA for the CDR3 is TGTGCCAGCAGCTGGGATACAGGGGCGCGGGAGACCCAGTACTTC. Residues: CASSWDTGARETQYF.

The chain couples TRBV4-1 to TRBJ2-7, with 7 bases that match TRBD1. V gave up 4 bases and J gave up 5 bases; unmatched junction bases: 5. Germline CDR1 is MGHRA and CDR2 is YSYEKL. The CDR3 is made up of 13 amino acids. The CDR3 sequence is CASSRIQGNEQYF. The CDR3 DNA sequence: TGCGCCAGCAGCCGTATACAGGGGAACGAGCAGTACTTC.

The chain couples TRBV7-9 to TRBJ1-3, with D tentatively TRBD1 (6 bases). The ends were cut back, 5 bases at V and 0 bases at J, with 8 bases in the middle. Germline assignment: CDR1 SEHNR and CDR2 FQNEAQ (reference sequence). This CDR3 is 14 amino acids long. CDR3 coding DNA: TGTGCCAGCAGCAGCAGGGGCTCTGGAAACACCATATATTTT. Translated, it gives CASSSRGSGNTIYF.

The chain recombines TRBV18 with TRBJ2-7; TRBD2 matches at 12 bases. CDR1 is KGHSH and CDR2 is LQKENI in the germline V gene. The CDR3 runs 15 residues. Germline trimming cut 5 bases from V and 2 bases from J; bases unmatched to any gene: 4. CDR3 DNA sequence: TGTGCCAGCTCATTCCTAGCGGGGGGGCCCTACGAGCAGTACTTC. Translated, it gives CASSFLAGGPYEQYF.

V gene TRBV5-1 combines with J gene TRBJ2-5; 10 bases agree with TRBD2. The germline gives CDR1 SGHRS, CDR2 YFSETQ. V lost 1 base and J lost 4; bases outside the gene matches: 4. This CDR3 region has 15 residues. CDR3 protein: CASSLLAGVIETQYF. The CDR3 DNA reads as TGCGCCAGCAGCTTGCTAGCGGGGGTGATAGAGACCCAGTACTTC. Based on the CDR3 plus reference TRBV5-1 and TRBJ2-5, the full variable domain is KAGVTQTPRYLIKTRGQQVTLSCSPISGHRSVSWYQQTPGQGLQFLFEYFSETQRNKGNFPGRFSGRQFSNSRSEMNVSTLELGDSALYLCASSLLAGVIETQYFGPGTRLLVL.

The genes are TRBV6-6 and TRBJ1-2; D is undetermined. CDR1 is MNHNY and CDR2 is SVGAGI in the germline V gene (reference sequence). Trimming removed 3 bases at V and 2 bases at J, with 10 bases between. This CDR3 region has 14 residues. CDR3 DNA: TGTGCCAGCAGTTATTGGGCAGCCAACTATGGCTACACCTTC. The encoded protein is CASSYWAANYGYTF.